Here is one T cell receptor (beta chain) with its context. No antigen is known for it. This sample was included in a study of T cells after yellow fever vaccination. Across the study: Fractions low in cell number were prepared with SMART-Seq v4 Ultra Low Input.

Findings and caveats of the study: The study noted that FACS-sorted repertoires could contain abundant clonotypes contaminating from the bulk population. Weaker, the secondary response peaked sooner, at day 5 versus 15. A limited proportion of clonotypes was detected within both the CD4 and CD8 compartments.

CDR1 and CDR2 from the germline V gene are MNHEY and SVGAGI. The germline V and J ends were trimmed by 7 bases and 9 bases, with 13 bases remaining between them. This CDR3 has 12 residues. TCRdb fed the 5' RACE reads into MiXCR, producing one record per CDR3 protein. The table lists 250,000 or so distinct CDR3 sequences, 6.9% of them singletons. The specimen comprised CD4+ T cells sorted from PBMCs, sampled 15 days after the yellow fever booster vaccination. This rearrangement joins TRBV6-5 to TRBJ1-5, with a tentative D call TRBD1 (5 bases). This TCR derives from a man between 25 and 39 years old who received the YFV17D yellow fever vaccine. CDR3 protein: CASKRGEGPQHF. The CDR3 nucleotides read TGTGCCAGCAAAAGGGGAGAGGGGCCCCAGCATTTT.